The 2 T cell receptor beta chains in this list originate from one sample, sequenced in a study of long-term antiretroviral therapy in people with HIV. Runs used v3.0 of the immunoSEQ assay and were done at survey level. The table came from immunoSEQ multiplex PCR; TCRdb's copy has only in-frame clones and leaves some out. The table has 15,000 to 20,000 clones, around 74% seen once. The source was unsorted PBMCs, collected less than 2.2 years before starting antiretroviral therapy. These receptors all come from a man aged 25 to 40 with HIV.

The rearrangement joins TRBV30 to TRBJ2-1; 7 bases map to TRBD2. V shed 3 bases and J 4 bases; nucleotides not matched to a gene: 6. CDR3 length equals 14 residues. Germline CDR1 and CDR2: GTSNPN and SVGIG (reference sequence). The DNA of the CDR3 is TGTGCCTGGAGCAAAGCTAGCGGTTACAATGAGCAGTTCTTC. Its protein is CAWSKASGYNEQFF.

The CDR3, as DNA: TGTGCCAGCAGCGCGAGACCCGAACAGGGAAATCCCTACGAGCAGTACTTC. Translation: CASSARPEQGNPYEQYF. The chain links TRBV9 to TRBJ2-7; TRBD1 is a possible D gene (6 bases). This CDR3 comprises 17 residues. Germline V lookup: CDR1 SGDLS, CDR2 YYNGEE. V lost 3 bases and J 2 bases, leaving 21 bases between the germline ends. The variable domain in full, with the rest retrieved from reference TRBV9 and TRBJ2-7, is DSGVTQTPKHLITATGQRVTLRCSPRSGDLSVYWYQQSLDQGLQFLIQYYNGEERAKGNILERFSAQQFPDLHSELNLSSLELGDSALYFCASSARPEQGNPYEQYFGPGTRLTVT.